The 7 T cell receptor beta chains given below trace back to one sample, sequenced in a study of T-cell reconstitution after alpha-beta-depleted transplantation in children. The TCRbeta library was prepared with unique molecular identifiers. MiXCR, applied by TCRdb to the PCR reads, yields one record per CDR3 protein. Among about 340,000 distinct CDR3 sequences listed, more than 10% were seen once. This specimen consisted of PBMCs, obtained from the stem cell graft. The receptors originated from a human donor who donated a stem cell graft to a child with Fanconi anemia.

CDR3 in amino acids: CASSGAPGSGANVLTF. CDR3 nucleotides: TGCGCCAGCAGTGGGGCCCCTGGCTCTGGGGCCAACGTCCTGACTTTC. This chain uses TRBV5-1 with TRBJ2-6; TRBD1 might be the D (5 bases). CDR1 is SGHRS and CDR2 is YFSETQ in the germline V gene. V was clipped by 5 bases and J by 0 bases, with 12 bases between them. The CDR3 totals 16 residues.

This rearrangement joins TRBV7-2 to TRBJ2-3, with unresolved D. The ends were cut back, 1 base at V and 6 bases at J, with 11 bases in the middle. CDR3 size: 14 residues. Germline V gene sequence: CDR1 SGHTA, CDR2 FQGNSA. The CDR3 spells CASSLDFGADTQYF. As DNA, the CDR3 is TGTGCCAGCAGCTTAGATTTCGGTGCTGATACGCAGTATTTT. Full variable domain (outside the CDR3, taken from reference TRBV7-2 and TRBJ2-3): GAGVSQSPSNKVTEKGKDVELRCDPISGHTALYWYRQSLGQGLEFLIYFQGNSAPDKSGLPSDRFSAERTGGSVSTLTIQRTQQEDSAVYLCASSLDFGADTQYFGPGTRLTVL.

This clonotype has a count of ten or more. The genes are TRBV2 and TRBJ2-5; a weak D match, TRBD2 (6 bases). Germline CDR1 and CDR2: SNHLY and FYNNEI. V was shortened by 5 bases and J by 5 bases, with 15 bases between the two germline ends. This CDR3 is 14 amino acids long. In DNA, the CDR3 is TGTGCCAGCAGTTGGGGACTCGCAGGGGAGACCCAGTACTTC. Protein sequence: CASSWGLAGETQYF.

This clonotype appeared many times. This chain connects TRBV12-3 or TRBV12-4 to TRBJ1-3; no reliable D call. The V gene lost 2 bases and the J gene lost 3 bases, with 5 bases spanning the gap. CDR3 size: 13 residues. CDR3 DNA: TGTGCCAGCAGTTTAAACAGTGGAAACACCATATATTTT. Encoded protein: CASSLNSGNTIYF.

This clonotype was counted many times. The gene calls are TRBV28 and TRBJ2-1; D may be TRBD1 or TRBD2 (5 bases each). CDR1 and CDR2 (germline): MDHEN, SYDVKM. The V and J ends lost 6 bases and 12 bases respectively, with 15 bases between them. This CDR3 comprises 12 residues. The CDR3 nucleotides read TGTGCCAGCAGGGGACCGGCGGATAGGCAGTTCTTC. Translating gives CASRGPADRQFF.

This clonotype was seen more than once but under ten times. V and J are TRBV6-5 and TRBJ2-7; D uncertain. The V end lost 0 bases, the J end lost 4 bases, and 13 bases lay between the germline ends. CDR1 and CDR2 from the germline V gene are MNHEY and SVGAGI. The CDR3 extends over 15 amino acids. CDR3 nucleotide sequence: TGTGCCAGCAGTTACTCGGTAGGGTCCAGATACGAGCAGTACGTC. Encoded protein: CASSYSVGSRYEQYV.

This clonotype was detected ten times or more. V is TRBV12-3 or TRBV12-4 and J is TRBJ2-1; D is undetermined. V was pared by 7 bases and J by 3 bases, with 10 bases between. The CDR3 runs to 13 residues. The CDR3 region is CASTYQRYNEQFF. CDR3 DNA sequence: TGTGCCAGCACTTATCAACGCTACAATGAGCAGTTCTTC.